This T cell receptor beta chain emerged from a study of CD8+CD57+ T cells in acquired aplastic anemia. On the study more broadly: When averaged, DNA from sorted CD4+ and CD8+ cells came to 3 to 4 ug.

Germline lookup yields CDR1 MGHDK and CDR2 SYGVNS. This CDR3 region has 15 residues. Trimming pared 6 bases from V and 3 bases from J, leaving 15 bases between. Investigators profiled TCR beta VDJ and CDR3 from genomic DNA template. A single record per CDR3 protein comes from TCRdb applying MiXCR to the reads. The sample gives 180,000 or so distinct CDR3 sequences, roughly 50% of which show up once; about 1.8% is in the top ten. Sequencing was done on patients that had shown CD8+CD57+ cell expansion by flow cytometry. The cohort consisted entirely of patients having severe acquired aplastic anemia. V and J are TRBV25-1 and TRBJ1-5; D remains ambiguous. The sequenced sample was sorted CD4+, CD8+, or CD8+CD57+ T cells (not recorded which) from PBMCs. The receptor comes from a human donor with aplastic anemia. As DNA, the CDR3 is TGTGCCAGCAGCCAAGGCAGGAGCCTCAATCAGCCCCAGCATTTT. This gives the protein CASSQGRSLNQPQHF.